This TCR beta chain was recorded in a study of cytomegalovirus exposure and HLA in healthy donors. As to this clone: What it binds is not known.

PCR involved 60 Vbeta and 13 Jbeta primers. Sequencing used immunoSEQ multiplex PCR; TCRdb keeps in-frame clones, though not all of them. The repertoire consists of roughly 200,000 clones, with around 77% occurring once and the leading ten covering approximately 2%. Study results and limitations: A later analysis linked a missense DCLRE1C variant to TCR beta V- and J-gene trimming. TCR beta sequences numbering more than 15,000 were associated with HLA alleles at 0.05 false discovery rate in a later analysis. Researchers reportedly found TCR beta sequences accurately predicted most subjects' HLA-A and HLA-B alleles. The investigators catalogued 160 or so TCR beta chains as cytomegalovirus-associated.

Germline V CDR1 and CDR2: MNHEY, SMNVEV (reference sequence). The CDR3 covers 15 residues. The V gene lost 6 bases and the J gene lost 2 bases, with 16 bases spanning the gap. The TCR was taken from a young man in good health and CMV-seronegative. The sample comprised PBMCs. The J gene is TRBJ2-5, the V gene TRBV27, with D perhaps TRBD2 (6 bases). CDR3 sequence reads: CASSLTVGGQETQYF. The CDR3 nucleotides are TGTGCCAGCAGCCTCACTGTGGGGGGTCAAGAGACCCAGTACTTC.